This is a list of T cell receptor beta chains from one sample in a study of graft-versus-host responses after intestinal transplantation. Clones were sequenced by immunoSEQ multiplex PCR, and TCRdb holds only the in-frame ones, with some missing. The sample comprises 35,000 to 45,000 clones, approximately 96% of which are singletons, and less than 0.85% rests with the top ten. Sequences were derived from PBMCs, sampled 16 days after intestinal transplant. These receptors were obtained from a human patient who received an intestinal transplant, so some T cells may come from the graft donor. CDR3s include the opening cysteine and the closing phenylalanine or tryptophan. D genes are given only for firm matches. Only part of the rows carry a size: once, few, many, or a class if the clone is expanded.

v_gene	j_gene	d_gene	abundance	CDR3nt	CDR3aa
TRBV19	TRBJ2-1	-	once	TGTGCCACCGCGGGTTACAATGAGCAGTTCTTC	CATAGYNEQFF
TRBV28	TRBJ1-5	-	-	TGTGCCAGCACCTGGACAGTTAGCAATCAGCCCCAGCATTTT	CASTWTVSNQPQHF
TRBV14	TRBJ1-1	TRBD1	-	TGTGCCAGCAGCCAAGAGGGGACAGTTGAAGCTTTCTTT	CASSQEGTVEAFF
TRBV9	TRBJ1-2	-	-	TGTGCCAGCAGCGTTTCATCGATAGGGAGGGCGGGCTACACCTTC	CASSVSSIGRAGYTF
TRBV27	TRBJ2-2	-	-	TGTGCCAGCAGTTTATTCGGGCCCGGGGAGCTGTTTTTT	CASSLFGPGELFF
TRBV7-6	TRBJ1-3	TRBD1	-	TGTGCCAGCAGCTTAATCGACAGGGGGCTAACTGGAAACACCATATATTTT	CASSLIDRGLTGNTIYF
TRBV13	TRBJ2-3	-	-	TGTGCCAGCAGCTTAACCTCCATCGGCCATCACGTCGATACGCAGTATTTT	CASSLTSIGHHVDTQYF
TRBV5-1	TRBJ2-7	TRBD2	-	TGCGCCAGCAGCTTAATGTTAGCGGGAGGGAGCGAGCAGTACTTC	CASSLMLAGGSEQYF
TRBV7-6	TRBJ2-7	-	-	TGTGCCAGCAGCTTGGGACCGACGAGCTCCTACGAGCAGTACTTC	CASSLGPTSSYEQYF
TRBV11-2	TRBJ2-7	-	-	TGTGCCAGCAGCTTCACCGTGATTGGCAGGGCCTACGAGCAGTACTTC	CASSFTVIGRAYEQYF
TRBV30	TRBJ2-5	-	-	TGTGCCTGGAGTTGGGGGGTGGAGGAGACCCAGTACTTC	CAWSWGVEETQYF
TRBV7-6	TRBJ2-3	TRBD1	-	TGTGCCAGCAGCTCGCCGGACAGGACTGACTCCCTCACAGATACGCAGTATTTT	CASSSPDRTDSLTDTQYF
TRBV9	TRBJ2-7	TRBD2	once	TGTGCCAGCAGCGTAGTCGCTAGCGGGAGTTTCGAGCAGTACTTC	CASSVVASGSFEQYF
TRBV28	TRBJ1-2	TRBD1	-	TGTGCCAGCTTTACCATGACAGGGCGGTATGGCTACACCTTC	CASFTMTGRYGYTF
TRBV13	TRBJ1-2	TRBD1	-	TGTGCCAGCAGCCAAACACGGGACAGGGGAGTATGTGGCTACACCTTC	CASSQTRDRGVCGYTF
TRBV19	TRBJ2-2	-	once	TGTGCCAGTACCACTAGGAAGGGACCCCGAACGGCGAACACCGGGGAGCTGTTTTTT	CASTTRKGPRTANTGELFF
TRBV28	TRBJ2-2	-	-	TGTGCCAGCAGTTTCCGGGACACCGGGGAGCTGTTTTTT	CASSFRDTGELFF
TRBV5-6	TRBJ1-2	-	-	TGTGCCAGCAGCTTGCGGGGGGGGAATGGCTACACCTTC	CASSLRGGNGYTF
TRBV27	TRBJ2-3	-	-	TGTGCCAGCAGCCAGACCACAGATACGCAGTATTTT	CASSQTTDTQYF
TRBV28	TRBJ2-7	-	-	TGTGCCAGCAGTTTAAATCTGGGTGGGAGACTTGCCTACGAGCAGTACTTC	CASSLNLGGRLAYEQYF
TRBV6-1	TRBJ2-7	-	once	TGTGCCAGCAGGTCTTCCTCCGAGCAGTACTTC	CASRSSSEQYF
TRBV7-3	TRBJ2-1	TRBD2	-	TGTGCCAGCAGCTTAGTCCGACTAGCGGGGAGAAACTACAATGAGCAGTTCTTC	CASSLVRLAGRNYNEQFF
TRBV6-6	TRBJ2-7	-	once	TGTGCCAGCAGTCCGACGCCCGGGACAAACTACGAGCAGTACTTC	CASSPTPGTNYEQYF
TRBV7-2	TRBJ2-7	-	-	TGTGCCAGCAGCCGGAGAGGACTGAACGAGTACGAGCAGTACTTC	CASSRRGLNEYEQYF
TRBV13	TRBJ2-3	-	-	TGTGCCAGCAGCTTACCGAGCGGTTTTAGCACAGATACGCAGTATTTT	CASSLPSGFSTDTQYF
TRBV18	TRBJ1-5	TRBD1	once	TGTGCCAGCTCACCTGGACAGGGGAATCAGCCCCAGCATTTT	CASSPGQGNQPQHF
TRBV4-1	TRBJ2-1	-	once	TGCGCCAGTGGGACCAGCGGCAATGAGCAGTTCTTC	CASGTSGNEQFF
TRBV7-3	TRBJ2-1	-	-	TGTGCCAGCAGCCTCCGATCCTACAATGAGCAGTTCTTC	CASSLRSYNEQFF
TRBV11-2	TRBJ2-7	-	-	TGTGCCAGCAGCTTAGACCTCGTGGGGACTCCCTACGAGCAGTACTTC	CASSLDLVGTPYEQYF
TRBV4-2	TRBJ2-7	TRBD2	once	TGTGCCAGCAGCCAAGAGATCGAGACTAGCGTCGCCTACGAGCAGTACTTC	CASSQEIETSVAYEQYF
TRBV13	TRBJ2-5	-	-	TGTGCCAGCACTCCCAGGGGACGTGAGACCCAGTACTTC	CASTPRGRETQYF
TRBV19	TRBJ1-5	-	-	TGTGCCAGTAGTATGAGACACAATAGCAATCAGCCCCAGCATTTT	CASSMRHNSNQPQHF
TRBV28	TRBJ2-7	TRBD2	-	TGTGCCAGCAGTCGGACGTTGACTAGCGGAGGTTTCTACGAGCAGTACTTC	CASSRTLTSGGFYEQYF
TRBV7-6	TRBJ1-4	TRBD1	-	TGTGCCAGCAGCCATTATTCAGGGGGCGGCCGACCTCTTATGGAAAAACTGTTTTTT	CASSHYSGGGRPLMEKLFF
TRBV28	TRBJ1-4	-	-	TGTGCGAGTCAGCCGGGGACGCTTAACGAAAAACTGTTTTTT	CASQPGTLNEKLFF
TRBV5-1	TRBJ1-1	-	-	TGCGCCAGCAGCCCGGACAGCACTGAAGCTTTCTTT	CASSPDSTEAFF
TRBV21-1	TRBJ2-7	-	once	TGTGCCAGCAGCAACGGGACCTCCCGCTACGAGCAGTACTTC	CASSNGTSRYEQYF
TRBV6-1	TRBJ2-7	TRBD2	-	TGTGCCAGCAGTGAATTTAGCGGGTATTACTACGAGCAGTACTTC	CASSEFSGYYYEQYF
TRBV6-5	TRBJ1-1	-	once	TGTGCCAGCAGTTACTCTCAGTATGCGGCTTTCTTT	CASSYSQYAAFF
TRBV11-3	TRBJ1-1	-	-	TGTGCCAGCAGCCCCGCGGGAGGGGCCATGAACACTGAAGCTTTCTTT	CASSPAGGAMNTEAFF
TRBV7-3	TRBJ2-3	-	-	TGTGCCAGCAGCTTAACCGGGGCCCTCACAGATACGCAGTATTTT	CASSLTGALTDTQYF
TRBV29-1	TRBJ1-1	TRBD1	-	TGCAGCGTTGACAGGGGGCCGGGGAACACTGAAGCTTTCTTT	CSVDRGPGNTEAFF
TRBV27	TRBJ2-1	-	-	TGTGCCAGCAGTTCCTTAGCGGTGATCCCCTACAATGAGCAGTTCTTC	CASSSLAVIPYNEQFF
TRBV7-2	TRBJ2-7	TRBD1	once	TGTGCCAGCAGCCCTTGGGACAGCTACGAGCAGTACTTT	CASSPWDSYEQYF
TRBV9	TRBJ2-1	-	-	TGTGCCAGCAGCGCCATGTTAACAGGCTACAATGAGCAGTTCTTC	CASSAMLTGYNEQFF
TRBV28	TRBJ2-2	-	-	TGTGCCAGCAGTTTATTAATGAACACCGGGGAGCTGTTTTTT	CASSLLMNTGELFF
TRBV2	TRBJ2-1	TRBD2	-	TGTGCCAAGAGTAGCGGGAGGGAGAGGGAGGAGCAGTTCTTC	CAKSSGREREEQFF
TRBV10-2	TRBJ2-1	-	-	TGCGCCAGCAGCAGGGAGTCCCCCTACAATGAGCAGTTCTTC	CASSRESPYNEQFF
TRBV9	TRBJ1-5	TRBD1	-	TGTGCCAGCAGCGCAGGGACAGGGGGAGGTCAGCCCCAGCATTTT	CASSAGTGGGQPQHF
TRBV7-8	TRBJ2-3	-	-	TGTGCCAGCAGCACACCGTCGGACAGCGGAGGGACAGATACGCAGTATTTT	CASSTPSDSGGTDTQYF
TRBV28	TRBJ1-5	-	-	TGTGCCAGCACCTTGGCGCAGAACAATCAGCCCCAGCATTTT	CASTLAQNNQPQHF
TRBV7-3	TRBJ2-1	TRBD2	-	TGTGCCAGCAGCCTAAGCGGGAACGGCTACAATGAGCAGTTCTTC	CASSLSGNGYNEQFF
TRBV6-6	TRBJ2-3	-	few	TGTGCCAGCAGTTACGCCCAGGATACGCAGTATTTT	CASSYAQDTQYF
TRBV4-3	TRBJ1-2	TRBD1	-	TGCGCCAGCAGCCAAGGGCCACAGGGGGCGAATGGCTACACCTTC	CASSQGPQGANGYTF